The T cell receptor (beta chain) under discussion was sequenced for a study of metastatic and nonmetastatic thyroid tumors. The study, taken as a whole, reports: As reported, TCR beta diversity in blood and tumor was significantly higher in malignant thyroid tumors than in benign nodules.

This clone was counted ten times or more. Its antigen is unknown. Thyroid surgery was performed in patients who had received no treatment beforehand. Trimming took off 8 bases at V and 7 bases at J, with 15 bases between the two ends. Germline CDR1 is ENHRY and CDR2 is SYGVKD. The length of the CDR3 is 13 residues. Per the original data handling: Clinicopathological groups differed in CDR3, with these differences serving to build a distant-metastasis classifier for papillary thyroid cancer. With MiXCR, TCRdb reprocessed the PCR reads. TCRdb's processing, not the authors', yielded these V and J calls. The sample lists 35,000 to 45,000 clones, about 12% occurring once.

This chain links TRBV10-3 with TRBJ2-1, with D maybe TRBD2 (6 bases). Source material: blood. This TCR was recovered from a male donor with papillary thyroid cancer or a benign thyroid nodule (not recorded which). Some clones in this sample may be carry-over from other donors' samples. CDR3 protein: CAIGGLERNEQFF. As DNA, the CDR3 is TGTGCCATCGGGGGGTTAGAAAGGAATGAGCAGTTCTTC.